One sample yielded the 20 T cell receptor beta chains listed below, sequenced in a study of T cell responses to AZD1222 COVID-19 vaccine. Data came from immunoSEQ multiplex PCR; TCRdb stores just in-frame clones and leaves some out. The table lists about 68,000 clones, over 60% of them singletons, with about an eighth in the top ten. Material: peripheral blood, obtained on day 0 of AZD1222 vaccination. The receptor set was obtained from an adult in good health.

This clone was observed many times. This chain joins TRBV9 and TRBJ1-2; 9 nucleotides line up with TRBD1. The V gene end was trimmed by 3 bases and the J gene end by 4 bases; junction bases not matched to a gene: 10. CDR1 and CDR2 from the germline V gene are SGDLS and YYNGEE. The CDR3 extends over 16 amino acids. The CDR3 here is CASSADRGSQGYGYTF. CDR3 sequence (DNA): TGTGCCAGCAGCGCGGACAGGGGCTCGCAGGGCTATGGCTACACCTTC.

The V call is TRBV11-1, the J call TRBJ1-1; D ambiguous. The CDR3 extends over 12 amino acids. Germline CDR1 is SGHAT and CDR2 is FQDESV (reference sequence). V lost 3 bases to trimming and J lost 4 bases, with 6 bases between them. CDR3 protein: CASSFRATEAFF. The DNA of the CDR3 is TGTGCCAGCAGCTTCCGGGCCACTGAAGCTTTCTTT.

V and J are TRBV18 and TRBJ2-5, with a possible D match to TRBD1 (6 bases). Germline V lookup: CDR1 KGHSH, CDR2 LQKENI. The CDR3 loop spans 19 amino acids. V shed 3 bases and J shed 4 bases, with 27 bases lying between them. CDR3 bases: TGTGCCAGCTCACCGAGGACGATAGCCGGGCAGGGGTTTCGAGAGACCCAGTACTTC. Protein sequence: CASSPRTIAGQGFRETQYF.

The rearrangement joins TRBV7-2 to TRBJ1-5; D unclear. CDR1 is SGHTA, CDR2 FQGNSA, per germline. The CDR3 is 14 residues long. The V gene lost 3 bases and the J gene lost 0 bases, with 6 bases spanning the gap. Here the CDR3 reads CASSFYNSNQPQHF. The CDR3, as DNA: TGTGCCAGCAGCTTTTATAATAGCAATCAGCCCCAGCATTTT. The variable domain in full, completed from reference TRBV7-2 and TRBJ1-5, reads GAGVSQSPSNKVTEKGKDVELRCDPISGHTALYWYRQSLGQGLEFLIYFQGNSAPDKSGLPSDRFSAERTGGSVSTLTIQRTQQEDSAVYLCASSFYNSNQPQHFGDGTRLSIL.

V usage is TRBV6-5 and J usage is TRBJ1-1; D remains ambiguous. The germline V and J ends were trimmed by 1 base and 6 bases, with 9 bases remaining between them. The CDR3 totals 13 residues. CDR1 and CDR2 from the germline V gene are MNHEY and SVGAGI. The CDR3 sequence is CASSYYSSAEAFF. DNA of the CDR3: TGTGCCAGCAGTTACTACAGCTCGGCTGAAGCTTTCTTT.

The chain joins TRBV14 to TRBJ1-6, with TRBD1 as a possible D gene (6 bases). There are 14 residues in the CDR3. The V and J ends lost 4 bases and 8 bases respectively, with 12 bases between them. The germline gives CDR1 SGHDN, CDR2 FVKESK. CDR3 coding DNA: TGTGCCAGCAGCCCACAGGGTTTTGATTCACCCCTCCACTTT. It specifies CASSPQGFDSPLHF.

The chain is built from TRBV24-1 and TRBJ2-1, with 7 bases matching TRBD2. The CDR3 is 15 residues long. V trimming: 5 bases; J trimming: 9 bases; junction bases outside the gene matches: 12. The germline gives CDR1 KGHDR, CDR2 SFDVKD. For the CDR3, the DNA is TGTGCCACCAGTGGATTTTCGGGGGGTGTTCTTGAGCAGTTCTTC. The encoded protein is CATSGFSGGVLEQFF.

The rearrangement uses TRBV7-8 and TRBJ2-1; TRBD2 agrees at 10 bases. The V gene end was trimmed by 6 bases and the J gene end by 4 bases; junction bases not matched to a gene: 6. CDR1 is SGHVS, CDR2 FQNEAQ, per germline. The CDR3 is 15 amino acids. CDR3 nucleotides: TGTGCCAGCAGGCCTAGCGGGGGAGGTTACAATGAGCAGTTCTTC. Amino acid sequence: CASRPSGGGYNEQFF. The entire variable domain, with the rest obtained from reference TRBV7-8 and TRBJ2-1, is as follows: GAGVSQSPRYKVAKRGQDVALRCDPISGHVSLFWYQQALGQGPEFLTYFQNEAQLDKSGLPSDRFFAERPEGSVSTLKIQRTQQEDSAVYLCASRPSGGGYNEQFFGPGTRLTVL.

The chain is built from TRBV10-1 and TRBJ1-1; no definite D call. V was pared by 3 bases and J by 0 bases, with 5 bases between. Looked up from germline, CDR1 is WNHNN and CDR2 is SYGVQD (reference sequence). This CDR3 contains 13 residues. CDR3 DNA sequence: TGCGCCAGCAGTGATCTAATGAACACTGAAGCTTTCTTT. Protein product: CASSDLMNTEAFF.

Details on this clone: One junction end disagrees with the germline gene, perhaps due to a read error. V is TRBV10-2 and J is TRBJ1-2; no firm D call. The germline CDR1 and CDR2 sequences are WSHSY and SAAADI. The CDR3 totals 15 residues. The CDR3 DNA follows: TGCGCCAGCAGTGAGTCGTTGGTGGATAACTCTGGCTACACCTTC. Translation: CASSESLVDNSGYTF.

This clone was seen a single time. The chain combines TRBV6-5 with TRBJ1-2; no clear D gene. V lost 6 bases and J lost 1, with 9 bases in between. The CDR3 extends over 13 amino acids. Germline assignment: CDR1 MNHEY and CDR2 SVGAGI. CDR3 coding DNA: TGTGCCAGCAGCCCGACTATTAACTATGGCTACACCTTC. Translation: CASSPTINYGYTF.

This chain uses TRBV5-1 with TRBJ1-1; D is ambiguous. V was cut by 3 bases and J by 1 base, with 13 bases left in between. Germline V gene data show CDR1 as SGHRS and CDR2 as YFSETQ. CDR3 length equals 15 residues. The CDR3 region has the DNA TGCGCCAGCAGCTCCTTGACCACTCAGAACACTGAAGCTTTCTTT. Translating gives CASSSLTTQNTEAFF. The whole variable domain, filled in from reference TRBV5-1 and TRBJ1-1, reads KAGVTQTPRYLIKTRGQQVTLSCSPISGHRSVSWYQQTPGQGLQFLFEYFSETQRNKGNFPGRFSGRQFSNSRSEMNVSTLELGDSALYLCASSSLTTQNTEAFFGQGTRLTVV.

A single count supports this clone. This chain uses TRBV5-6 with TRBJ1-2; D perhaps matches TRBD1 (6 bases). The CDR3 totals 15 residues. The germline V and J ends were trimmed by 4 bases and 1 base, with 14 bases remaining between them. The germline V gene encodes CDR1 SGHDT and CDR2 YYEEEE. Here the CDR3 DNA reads TGTGCCAGCAGCCTGACGGACAGCCGTAACTATGGCTACACCTTC. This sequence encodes CASSLTDSRNYGYTF.

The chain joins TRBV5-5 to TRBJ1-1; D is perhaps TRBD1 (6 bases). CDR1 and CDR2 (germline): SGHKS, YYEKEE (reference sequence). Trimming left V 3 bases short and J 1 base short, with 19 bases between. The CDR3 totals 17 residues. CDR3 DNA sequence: TGTGCCAGCAGCTGGGGGCGGGGGCGAAGTACGAACACTGAAGCTTTCTTT. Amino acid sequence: CASSWGRGRSTNTEAFF.

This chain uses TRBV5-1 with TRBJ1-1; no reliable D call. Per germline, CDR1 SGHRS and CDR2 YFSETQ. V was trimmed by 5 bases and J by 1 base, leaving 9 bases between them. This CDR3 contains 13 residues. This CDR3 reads CASSFTGNTEAFF. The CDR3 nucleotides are TGCGCCAGCAGTTTTACCGGGAACACTGAAGCTTTCTTT.

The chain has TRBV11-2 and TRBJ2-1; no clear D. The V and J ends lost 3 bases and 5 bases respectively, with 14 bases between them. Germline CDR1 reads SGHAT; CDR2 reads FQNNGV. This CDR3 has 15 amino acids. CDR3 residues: CASSFQLDTDNEQFF. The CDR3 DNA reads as TGTGCCAGCAGCTTCCAACTCGACACCGACAATGAGCAGTTCTTC.

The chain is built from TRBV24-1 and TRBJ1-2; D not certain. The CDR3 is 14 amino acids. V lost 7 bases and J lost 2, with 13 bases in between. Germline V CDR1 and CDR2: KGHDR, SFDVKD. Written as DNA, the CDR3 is TGTGCCACCAGACTAGCTCGGCCGAACTATGGCTACACCTTC. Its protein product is CATRLARPNYGYTF.

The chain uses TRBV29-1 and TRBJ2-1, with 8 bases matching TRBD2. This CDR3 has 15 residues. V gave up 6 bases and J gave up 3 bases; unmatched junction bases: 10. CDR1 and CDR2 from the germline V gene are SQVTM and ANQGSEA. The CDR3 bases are TGCAGCGTGTTGTCGGCGGGGGGCCGCTACAATGAGCAGTTCTTC. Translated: CSVLSAGGRYNEQFF.

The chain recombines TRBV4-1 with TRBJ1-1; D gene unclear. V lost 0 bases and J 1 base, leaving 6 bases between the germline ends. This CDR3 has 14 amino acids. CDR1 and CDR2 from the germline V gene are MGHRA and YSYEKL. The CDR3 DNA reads TGCGCCAGCAGCCAAGATTCAGGGAACACTGAAGCTTTCTTT. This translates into CASSQDSGNTEAFF.

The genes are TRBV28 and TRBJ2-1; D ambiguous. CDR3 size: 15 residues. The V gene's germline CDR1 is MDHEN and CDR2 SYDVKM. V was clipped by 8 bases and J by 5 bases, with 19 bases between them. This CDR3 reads CASLKPVPPNNEQFF. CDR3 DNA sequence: TGTGCCAGCCTAAAACCGGTCCCGCCTAACAATGAGCAGTTCTTC. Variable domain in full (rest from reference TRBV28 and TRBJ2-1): DVKVTQSSRYLVKRTGEKVFLECVQDMDHENMFWYRQDPGLGLRLIYFSYDVKMKEKGDIPEGYSVSREKKERFSLILESASTNQTSMYLCASLKPVPPNNEQFFGPGTRLTVL.